Each of the 26 T cell receptor beta chains below was sequenced from the same sample in a study of CD8+ T cells in alopecia areata. Noted treatment: oral pan-JAK inhibitor, 5-10 mg twice daily. Extracted from the samples, RNA was reverse transcribed into cDNA to serve as the sequencing template. Repertoires were generated with immunoSEQ multiplex PCR, while TCRdb's copy carries only in-frame clones and drops some. The table lists roughly 98,000 clones, under 70% of them singletons, with about a sixth in the top ten. The sequencing used CD8+ T cells sorted from blood, collected at week 4, from a patient treated with tofacitinib. The receptors come from a human donor with alopecia areata.

The table lists this clone with a few counts. J is TRBJ1-1 and V is TRBV29-1, with D tentatively TRBD1 (5 bases). Germline loops: CDR1 SQVTM, CDR2 ANQGSEA. Trimming removed 5 bases at V and 0 bases at J, with 10 bases between. This CDR3 comprises 13 residues. DNA for the CDR3: TGCAGCGTTCCATCAGGGTTGAACACTGAAGCTTTCTTT. Translated, it gives CSVPSGLNTEAFF.

The chain uses TRBV10-3 and TRBJ2-7, with a possible D match to TRBD2 (6 bases). Germline V lookup: CDR1 ENHRY, CDR2 SYGVKD. V lost 3 bases, J lost 11 bases, and 20 bases lay in between. The CDR3 loop spans 14 amino acids. This CDR3 is CAISEGGVSTQEYF. The CDR3 region has the DNA TGTGCCATCAGTGAAGGAGGGGTTTCAACACAGGAGTACTTC.

The J gene is TRBJ2-7, the V gene TRBV2; D is uncertain. This CDR3 has 10 residues. Trimming took 8 bases from V and 3 from J, leaving 5 bases between them. CDR1 and CDR2 (germline): SNHLY, FYNNEI. The CDR3 nucleotides read TGTGCCAGCGGCGGCTACGAGCAGTACTTC. As protein: CASGGYEQYF. The full variable domain, its missing parts supplied by reference TRBV2 and TRBJ2-7, is EPEVTQTPSHQVTQMGQEVILRCVPISNHLYFYWYRQILGQKVEFLVSFYNNEISEKSEIFDDQFSVERPDGSNFTLKIRSTKLEDSAMYFCASGGYEQYFGPGTRLTVT.

In this sample, this clone turned up a few times. The rearrangement links TRBV25-1 to TRBJ1-2, with D unclear. Per the germline V gene, CDR1 is MGHDK and CDR2 is SYGVNS. CDR3 size: 11 residues. The V gene lost 7 bases and the J gene lost 3 bases, with 6 bases spanning the gap. The CDR3, as DNA: TGTGCCAGCACAGCCGACTATGGCTACACCTTC. Its translation is CASTADYGYTF.

The table lists this clone with a few counts. The genes are TRBV10-2 and TRBJ2-1; tentatively, D is TRBD1 (6 bases). Trimming pared 6 bases from V and 8 bases from J, leaving 11 bases between. The length of the CDR3 is 12 residues. Germline CDR1 reads WSHSY; CDR2 reads SAAADI. The CDR3 DNA is TGCGCCAGCAGCAGGACAGTGGATGAGCAGTTCTTC. As protein: CASSRTVDEQFF.

This chain joins TRBV7-2 and TRBJ2-7, with D uncertain. Trimming cost V 5 bases and J 3 bases, with 8 bases left between them. Germline V gives CDR1 SGHTA, CDR2 FQGNSA. This CDR3 has 12 amino acids. The CDR3 DNA sequence: TGTGCCAGCAGCCCCGATGTCTACGAGCAGTACTTC. Residues: CASSPDVYEQYF.

Concerning this clone itself: The same CDR3 also results from other DNA sequences found in this sample. The chain recombines TRBV27 with TRBJ1-1, with D perhaps matching TRBD1 (6 bases). V lost 2 bases, J lost 0 bases, and 7 bases lay in between. Germline V gene sequence: CDR1 MNHEY, CDR2 SMNVEV (reference sequence). The CDR3 runs 14 residues. The CDR3 nucleotides read TGTGCCAGCAGTTTAGGGGGGCTGAACACTGAAGCTTTCTTT. Its translation: CASSLGGLNTEAFF.

This chain uses TRBV27 with TRBJ2-1; D is possibly TRBD1 (6 bases). Germline V CDR1 and CDR2: MNHEY, SMNVEV (reference sequence). This CDR3 has 12 residues. Trimming cost V 6 bases and J 7 bases, with 10 bases left between them. CDR3 amino acids: CASRPTGNEQFF. CDR3 in DNA: TGTGCCAGCAGACCCACAGGGAATGAGCAGTTCTTC.

The table lists this clone with a few counts. V and J are TRBV29-1 and TRBJ2-1; D perhaps matches TRBD2 (5 bases). Germline V gene lookup returns CDR1 SQVTM and CDR2 ANQGSEA. V lost 1 base to trimming and J lost 2 bases, with 12 bases between them. The CDR3 length is 15 residues. The CDR3 protein is CSVEGGPSPYNEQFF. The CDR3 coding sequence is TGCAGCGTTGAAGGCGGCCCTAGCCCCTACAATGAGCAGTTCTTC.

In its sample, this clone was seen a few times. The rearrangement joins TRBV7-9 to TRBJ1-5; D is possibly TRBD1 (6 bases). The CDR3 has 14 residues. The V end lost 5 bases, the J end lost 0 bases, and 8 bases lay between the germline ends. From germline, CDR1 is SEHNR and CDR2 FQNEAQ (reference sequence). CDR3 nucleotide sequence: TGTGCCAGCAGCCGGACAGATAGCAATCAGCCCCAGCATTTT. It yields the protein CASSRTDSNQPQHF.

The chain employs TRBV25-1 and TRBJ1-6; 7 bases are a match to TRBD1. The CDR3 has 15 amino acids. From germline, CDR1 is MGHDK and CDR2 SYGVNS. The junction had 4 bases not matched to a gene; V was cut back by 4 bases and J by 4 bases. The CDR3 reads CASSARDSYNSPLHF. The CDR3 coding sequence is TGTGCCAGCAGTGCCAGGGACAGTTATAATTCACCCCTCCACTTT.

The chain combines TRBV7-2 with TRBJ2-1; D is ambiguous. Germline V CDR1 and CDR2: SGHTA, FQGNSA. The CDR3 spans 13 residues. V dropped 1 base and J dropped 2 bases, with 3 bases sitting between them. CDR3 DNA sequence: TGTGCCAGCAGCTTAGTCCCCTACAATGAGCAGTTCTTC. Translation: CASSLVPYNEQFF.

Only a few counts were recorded for this clone. The V and J genes are TRBV30 and TRBJ2-3; 7 nucleotides agree with TRBD2. The length of the CDR3 is 15 residues. Trimming cost V 0 bases and J 6 bases; bases outside gene matches: 9. The germline CDR1 and CDR2 sequences are GTSNPN and SVGIG (reference sequence). The CDR3 sequence is CAWSVLGGSLDTQYF. In nucleotides, the CDR3 is TGTGCCTGGAGTGTTCTCGGCGGGAGTTTGGATACGCAGTATTTT.

The V call is TRBV9, the J call TRBJ1-2; D unclear. Germline CDR1 is SGDLS and CDR2 is YYNGEE. This CDR3 comprises 14 residues. V was cut by 4 bases and J by 12 bases, with 22 bases left in between. CDR3 bases: TGTGCCAGCAGCCTCCGCGATGTATCAGGTTATGACACCTTC. It encodes CASSLRDVSGYDTF. The whole variable domain, filled in from reference TRBV9 and TRBJ1-2, reads DSGVTQTPKHLITATGQRVTLRCSPRSGDLSVYWYQQSLDQGLQFLIQYYNGEERAKGNILERFSAQQFPDLHSELNLSSLELGDSALYFCASSLRDVSGYDTFGSGTRLTVV.

This clone was seen only once. The chain carries TRBV4-1 and TRBJ2-2, with 8 positions matching TRBD1. Trimming took 1 base from V and 1 from J; bases not matched to a gene: 8. The germline CDR1 and CDR2 sequences are MGHRA and YSYEKL. This CDR3 spans 18 amino acids. For the CDR3, the DNA is TGCGCCAGCAGCCAAGTGGAGCTTGGACAGGGGAACACCGGGGAGCTGTTTTTT. Amino acids: CASSQVELGQGNTGELFF.

The J gene is TRBJ2-3, the V gene TRBV9; D uncertain. This CDR3 region has 15 residues. V lost 0 bases and J lost 0, with 8 bases in between. Germline-derived CDR1 and CDR2 are SGDLS and YYNGEE. For the CDR3, the DNA is TGTGCCAGCAGCGTAGGGGCAGTTAGCACAGATACGCAGTATTTT. It yields the protein CASSVGAVSTDTQYF.

The chain combines TRBV7-2 with TRBJ1-2; 7 nucleotides match TRBD1. V trimming: 6 bases; J trimming: 6 bases; junction bases outside the gene matches: 7. The CDR3 consists of 13 residues. The germline gives CDR1 SGHTA, CDR2 FQGNSA. The CDR3 DNA sequence: TGTGCCAGCAGTCAGGACAGGACAAATGGCTACACCTTC. It encodes CASSQDRTNGYTF.

J is TRBJ2-5 and V is TRBV5-4; 8 bases map to TRBD2. This CDR3 spans 16 amino acids. Germline-derived CDR1 and CDR2 are SGHNT and YYREEE (reference sequence). The V segment lost 4 bases and the J segment 1 base; nucleotides outside the gene matches: 9. Here the CDR3 reads CASSPTFSGVQETQYF. As DNA, the CDR3 is TGTGCCAGCAGCCCAACTTTTAGCGGGGTCCAAGAGACCCAGTACTTC.

The rearrangement joins TRBV19 to TRBJ2-3; D remains ambiguous. Germline CDR1 LNHDA, CDR2 SQIVND (reference sequence). V lost 5 bases to trimming and J lost 2 bases, with 11 bases between them. The CDR3 extends over 14 amino acids. The CDR3 reads CASSSDHSTDTQYF. The CDR3 nucleotides read TGTGCCAGTAGTTCGGACCATTCCACAGATACGCAGTATTTT.

The chain is built from TRBV27 and TRBJ2-4; 7 bases agree with TRBD2. The trim removed 3 bases at V and 0 bases at J, leaving 2 bases unmatched. This CDR3 is 15 amino acids long. Germline loops: CDR1 MNHEY, CDR2 SMNVEV (reference sequence). This CDR3 reads CASSFVAGAKNIQYF. CDR3 coding DNA: TGTGCCAGCAGTTTTGTAGCGGGAGCCAAAAACATTCAGTACTTC.

The chain uses TRBV5-6 and TRBJ1-2, with a possible D match to TRBD1 (6 bases). In germline, CDR1 is SGHDT, CDR2 YYEEEE. V dropped 4 bases and J dropped 6 bases, with 19 bases sitting between them. The CDR3 runs to 15 residues. The CDR3: CASSPDRRPRHGYTF. CDR3 DNA: TGTGCCAGCAGCCCCGACAGGAGGCCTCGCCATGGCTACACCTTC.

This clone has only a few counts. The J gene is TRBJ2-5, the V gene TRBV29-1; TRBD2 agrees at 8 bases. The CDR3 runs 15 residues. J gave up 11 bases and V 1 base, and 15 bases lay outside the gene matches. Germline CDR1 and CDR2: SQVTM and ANQGSEA. The CDR3 loop is CSVEVVGLAPKVQYF. CDR3 coding DNA: TGCAGCGTTGAAGTGGTAGGACTAGCCCCTAAGGTGCAGTACTTC. Using reference TRBV29-1 and TRBJ2-5 for the parts outside the CDR3, the full variable domain is SAVISQKPSRDICQRGTSLTIQCQVDSQVTMMFWYRQQPGQSLTLIATANQGSEATYESGFVIDKFPISRPNLTFSTLTVSNMSPEDSSIYLCSVEVVGLAPKVQYFGPGTRLLVL.

The rearrangement uses TRBV7-6 and TRBJ1-1; D is ambiguous. The germline gives CDR1 SGHVS, CDR2 FNYEAQ. Deletions cut 0 bases from V and 5 bases from J, with 10 bases between. CDR3 length: 14 amino acids. The CDR3 loop is CASSLASRATEAFF. CDR3 sequence (DNA): TGTGCCAGCAGCTTAGCATCTCGGGCGACTGAAGCTTTCTTT.

V usage is TRBV9 and J usage is TRBJ1-1; D is uncertain. This CDR3 contains 15 residues. Looked up from germline, CDR1 is SGDLS and CDR2 is YYNGEE. Trimming took off 0 bases at V and 1 base at J, with 10 bases between the two ends. This CDR3 is CASSVAEGENTEAFF. As DNA, the CDR3 is TGTGCCAGCAGCGTAGCGGAGGGTGAGAACACTGAAGCTTTCTTT.

This clone was counted a few times. The CDR3 nucleotides are TGCAGCGTTGAAGTGGCAGGCCGTGGGGAAGAGACCCAGTACTTC. Its protein is CSVEVAGRGEETQYF. J is TRBJ2-5 and V is TRBV29-1; D is uncertain. This CDR3 is 15 amino acids long. V shed 1 base and J shed 3 bases, with 15 bases lying between them. CDR1 is SQVTM, CDR2 ANQGSEA, per germline.

The rearrangement joins TRBV11-2 to TRBJ2-2; no reliable D call. This CDR3 has 13 amino acids. Germline V lookup: CDR1 SGHAT, CDR2 FQNNGV. Trimming shortened V by 1 base and J by 7 bases, and 7 bases separated the two germline ends. In nucleotides, the CDR3 is TGTGCCAGCAGCTTAGCTCGGGTCGGGGAGCTGTTTTTT. It encodes CASSLARVGELFF.